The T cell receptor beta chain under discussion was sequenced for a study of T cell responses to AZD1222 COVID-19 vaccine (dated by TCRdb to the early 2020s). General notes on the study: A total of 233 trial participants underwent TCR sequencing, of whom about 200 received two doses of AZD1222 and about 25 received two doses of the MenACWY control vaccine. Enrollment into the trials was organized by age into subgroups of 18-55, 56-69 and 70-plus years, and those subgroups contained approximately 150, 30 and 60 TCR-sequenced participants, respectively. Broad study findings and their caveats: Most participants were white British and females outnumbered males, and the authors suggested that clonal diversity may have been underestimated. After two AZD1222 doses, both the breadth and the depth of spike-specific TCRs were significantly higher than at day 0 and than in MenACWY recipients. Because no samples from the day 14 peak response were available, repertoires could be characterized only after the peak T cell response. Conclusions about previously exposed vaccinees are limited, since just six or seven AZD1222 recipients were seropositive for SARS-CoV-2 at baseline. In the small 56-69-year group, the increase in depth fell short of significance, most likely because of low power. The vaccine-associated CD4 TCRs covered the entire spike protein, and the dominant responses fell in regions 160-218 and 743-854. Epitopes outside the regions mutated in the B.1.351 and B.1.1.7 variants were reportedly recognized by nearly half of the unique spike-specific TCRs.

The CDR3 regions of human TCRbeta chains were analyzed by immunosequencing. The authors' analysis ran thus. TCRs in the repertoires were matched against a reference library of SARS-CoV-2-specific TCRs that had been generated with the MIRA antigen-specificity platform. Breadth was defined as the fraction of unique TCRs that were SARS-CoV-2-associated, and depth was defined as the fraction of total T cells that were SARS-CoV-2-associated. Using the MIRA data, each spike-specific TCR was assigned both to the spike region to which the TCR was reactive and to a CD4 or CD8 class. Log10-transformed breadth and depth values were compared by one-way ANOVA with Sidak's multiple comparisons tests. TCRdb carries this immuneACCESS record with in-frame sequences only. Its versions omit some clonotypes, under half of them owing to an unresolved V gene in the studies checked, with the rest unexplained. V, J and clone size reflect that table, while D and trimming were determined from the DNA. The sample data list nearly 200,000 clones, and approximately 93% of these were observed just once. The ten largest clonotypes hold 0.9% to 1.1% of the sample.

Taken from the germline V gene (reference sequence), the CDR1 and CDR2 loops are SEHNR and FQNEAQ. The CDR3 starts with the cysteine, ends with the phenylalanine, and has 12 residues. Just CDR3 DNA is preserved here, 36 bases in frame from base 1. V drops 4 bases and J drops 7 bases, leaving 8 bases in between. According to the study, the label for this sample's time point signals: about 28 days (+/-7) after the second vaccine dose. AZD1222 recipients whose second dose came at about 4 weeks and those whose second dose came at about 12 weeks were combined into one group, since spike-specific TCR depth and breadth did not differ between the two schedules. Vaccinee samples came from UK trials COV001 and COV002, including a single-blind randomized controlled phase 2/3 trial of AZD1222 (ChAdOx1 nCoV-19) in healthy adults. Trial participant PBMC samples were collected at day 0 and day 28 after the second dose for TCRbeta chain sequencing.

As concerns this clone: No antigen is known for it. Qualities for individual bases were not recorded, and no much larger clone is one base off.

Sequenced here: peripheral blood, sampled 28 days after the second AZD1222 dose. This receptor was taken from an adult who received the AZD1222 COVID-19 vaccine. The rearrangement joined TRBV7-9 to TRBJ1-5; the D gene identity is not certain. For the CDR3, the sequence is CASSSDHQPQHF. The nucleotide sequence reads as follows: TGTGCCAGCAGCTCAGACCACCAGCCCCAGCATTTT.